Each of the 27 T cell receptor beta chains below was sequenced from the same sample in a study of regulatory T cells in long-lasting Graves disease. Indicated time point: persistent/refractory GD, antithyroid drugs over 5 years with positive TRAb. The TCR library used RNA extracted from PBMCs. Through Arm-PCR of CDR3 regions and iRepertoire HTBI primers, TCR beta libraries were built. TCRdb called the multiplex PCR reads again in MiXCR, with one record for every CDR3 protein. The table lists approximately 350,000 distinct CDR3 sequences, approximately 25% of them singletons. The material was peripheral blood mononuclear cells (PBMCs), obtained when the disease was refractory, from a patient treated with antithyroid drugs. All receptors come from a woman aged 40 to 50 with Graves disease.

Ten or more counts support this clonotype. The gene calls are TRBV28 and TRBJ2-7, with 8 bases aligning to TRBD1. This CDR3 region has 13 residues. V shed 1 base and J 6 bases; nucleotides not matched to a gene: 2. The germline V gene has CDR1 MDHEN and CDR2 SYDVKM. The CDR3 coding sequence is TGTGCCAGCAGTTTATCGGACAGGGCCGAGCAGTACTTC. Translating it yields CASSLSDRAEQYF.

This clonotype was detected ten times or more. This chain links TRBV28 with TRBJ2-5; D is ambiguous. The CDR3 extends over 17 amino acids. V dropped 1 base and J dropped 2 bases, with 17 bases sitting between them. Germline lookup yields CDR1 MDHEN and CDR2 SYDVKM. For the CDR3, the DNA is TGTGCCAGCAGTTTATACCCCACGTTTGGGAAGCAAGAGACCCAGTACTTC. Translated, it gives CASSLYPTFGKQETQYF.

On this clonotype: A much larger clone differs by one base, so this may be a read error. This is likely a read error, given that the CDR3 carries no conserved phenylalanine or tryptophan at its end. The V call is TRBV2, the J call TRBJ2-7; D possibly corresponds to TRBD2 (5 bases). This CDR3 is built from 12 residues. Per germline, CDR1 SNHLY and CDR2 FYNNEI. V was shortened by 8 bases and J by 6 bases, with 14 bases between the two germline ends. CDR3 residues: CASSPSLGEQYS. The CDR3 DNA sequence: TGTGCCAGCTCACCGTCACTAGGCGAGCAGTACTCC.

This clonotype was recorded at least ten times. This sequence joins TRBV7-9 and TRBJ1-2, with D hard to call. The CDR3 length is 13 residues. Germline V CDR1 and CDR2: SEHNR, FQNEAQ (reference sequence). Trimming stripped 1 base from V and 2 bases from J, with 5 bases between. The CDR3 DNA follows: TGTGCCAGCAGCTTAGGGGTAAACTATGGCTACACCTTC. It is translated as CASSLGVNYGYTF.

V is TRBV19 and J is TRBJ2-1, with TRBD2 as a possible D gene (6 bases). Between the trimmed V and J ends, which lost 0 bases and 6 bases, there was a span of 12 bases. The CDR3 loop spans 15 amino acids. From germline, CDR1 is LNHDA and CDR2 SQIVND (reference sequence). Here the CDR3 reads CASSIDLGGSNEQFF. CDR3 sequence (DNA): TGTGCCAGTAGTATAGATCTCGGAGGGTCCAATGAGCAGTTCTTC.

The chain joins TRBV7-2 to TRBJ2-7, with 7 bases fitting TRBD2. Germline lookup yields CDR1 SGHTA and CDR2 FQGNSA. The CDR3 runs 16 residues. J was trimmed by 5 bases and V by 4 bases; bases with no gene match: 14. CDR3 sequence reads: CASSWGGGGPWDEQYF. CDR3 DNA: TGTGCCAGCAGCTGGGGGGGGGGAGGTCCCTGGGACGAGCAGTACTTC. Based on the CDR3 plus reference TRBV7-2 and TRBJ2-7, the full variable domain is GAGVSQSPSNKVTEKGKDVELRCDPISGHTALYWYRQSLGQGLEFLIYFQGNSAPDKSGLPSDRFSAERTGGSVSTLTIQRTQQEDSAVYLCASSWGGGGPWDEQYFGPGTRLTVT.

This clonotype was seen many times. V gene TRBV20-1 combines with J gene TRBJ2-7; D ambiguous. The CDR3 spans 12 residues. V lost 6 bases, J lost 2 bases, and 11 bases lay in between. Germline-derived CDR1 and CDR2 are DFQATT and SNEGSKA (reference sequence). The CDR3 loop is CSAYDDTYEQYF. In nucleotides, the CDR3 is TGCAGTGCATACGACGATACCTACGAGCAGTACTTC.

In its sample, this clonotype was seen once. The chain joins TRBV28 to TRBJ1-2; D remains ambiguous. Germline values: CDR1 MDHEN, CDR2 SYDVKM. Trimming took off 3 bases at V and 4 bases at J, with 12 bases between the two ends. The CDR3 covers 14 residues. The CDR3 loop is CASSFGMRIYGYTF. For the CDR3, the DNA is TGTGCCAGCAGTTTTGGGATGAGGATCTATGGCTACACCTTC.

The chain is built from TRBV9 and TRBJ1-2; the match to TRBD1 covers 7 bases. Germline lookup yields CDR1 SGDLS and CDR2 YYNGEE. This CDR3 region has 15 residues. V lost 4 bases, J lost 1 base, and 7 bases stayed unmatched. CDR3 sequence (DNA): TGTGCCAGCAGCTCGGGCCAGGGGGTTAACTATGGCTACACCTTC. Amino acids: CASSSGQGVNYGYTF.

There are a few counts of this clonotype. The V call is TRBV20-1, the J call TRBJ2-7; 8 nucleotides match TRBD2. The CDR3 has 14 residues. Germline assignment: CDR1 DFQATT and CDR2 SNEGSKA (reference sequence). The V gene end was trimmed by 5 bases and the J gene end by 7 bases; junction bases not matched to a gene: 13. The CDR3 reads CSAEISGRTGEQYF. As DNA, the CDR3 is TGCAGTGCTGAAATAAGCGGGAGAACGGGGGAGCAGTACTTC.

The chain is built from TRBV2 and TRBJ2-3; D may be TRBD2 (6 bases). V was clipped by 5 bases and J by 0 bases, with 15 bases between them. This CDR3 comprises 16 residues. Germline V CDR1 and CDR2: SNHLY, FYNNEI. In DNA form, the CDR3 reads TGTGCCAGCAGTCCGGATGAAGGGACTAGCACAGATACGCAGTATTTT. Protein: CASSPDEGTSTDTQYF.

This chain links TRBV14 with TRBJ2-7; a weak D match, TRBD1 (5 bases). The germline V and J ends were trimmed by 5 bases and 1 base, with 9 bases remaining between them. The germline V gene encodes CDR1 SGHDN and CDR2 FVKESK. The CDR3 is 13 amino acids. The CDR3 DNA reads as TGTGCCAGCAGCGGAAGGGGATCCTACGAGCAGTACTTC. Encoded protein: CASSGRGSYEQYF.

This clonotype was counted many times. The chain has TRBV10-3 and TRBJ2-5, with 7 bases matching TRBD2. The CDR3 covers 14 residues. V lost 6 bases to trimming and J lost 2 bases; unmatched junction nucleotides: 6. CDR1 is ENHRY, CDR2 SYGVKD, per germline. The DNA of the CDR3 is TGTGCCATCAGCCTTCTAGCGGCTCAAGAGACCCAGTACTTC. Translation gives CAISLLAAQETQYF.

This clonotype was recorded a few times. The chain employs TRBV4-1 and TRBJ2-7; tentative D call: TRBD1 (5 bases). V lost 2 bases to trimming and J lost 2 bases, with 13 bases between them. Germline CDR1 reads MGHRA; CDR2 reads YSYEKL. The CDR3 is made up of 15 amino acids. As DNA, the CDR3 is TGCGCCAGCAGCCAAATACCCAGCAGGGCCTACGAGCAGTACTTC. Translated: CASSQIPSRAYEQYF.

This clonotype was seen ten or more times. CDR3 DNA: TGTGCCAGCAGTGGTCCGGGTCACAGGGGAGCCAAAAACATTCAGTACTTC. Translating it yields CASSGPGHRGAKNIQYF. This chain connects TRBV28 to TRBJ2-4, with 7 nucleotides matching TRBD1. Germline V gene data show CDR1 as MDHEN and CDR2 as SYDVKM. The CDR3 runs to 17 residues. V dropped 5 bases and J dropped 0; count of bases not matched to a gene: 10.

This clonotype showed up many times. This CDR3 is CASSHNRDTEAFF. In DNA form, the CDR3 reads TGTGCCAGCAGCCACAACAGGGACACTGAAGCTTTCTTT. This sequence joins TRBV11-2 and TRBJ1-1, with a possible D match to TRBD1 (6 bases). Germline V gives CDR1 SGHAT, CDR2 FQNNGV. V was shortened by 5 bases and J by 3 bases, with 10 bases between the two germline ends. The CDR3 totals 13 residues.

The table lists this clonotype with many counts. CDR3 coding DNA: TGTGCTAGTGGTTTAGACACAGGGGGCCCCTATCAGCCCCAGCATTTT. Amino acid sequence: CASGLDTGGPYQPQHF. This chain uses TRBV12-5 with TRBJ1-5; 9 positions match TRBD1. This CDR3 has 16 residues. Trimming cost V 3 bases and J 5 bases; bases outside gene matches: 8. Germline V lookup: CDR1 LGHNT, CDR2 FRNRAP. The entire variable domain, with the rest obtained from reference TRBV12-5 and TRBJ1-5, is as follows: DARVTQTPRHKVTEMGQEVTMRCQPILGHNTVFWYRQTMMQGLELLAYFRNRAPLDDSGMPKDRFSAEMPDATLATLKIQPSEPRDSAVYFCASGLDTGGPYQPQHFGDGTRLSIL.

There are many counts of this clonotype. The chain is built from TRBV27 and TRBJ2-7; D might be TRBD2 (6 bases). The germline V gene has CDR1 MNHEY and CDR2 SMNVEV (reference sequence). The CDR3 extends over 14 amino acids. Trimming pared 6 bases from V and 0 bases from J, leaving 12 bases between. The CDR3: CASSPRGYSYEQYF. CDR3 DNA sequence: TGTGCCAGCAGCCCCCGGGGGTACTCCTACGAGCAGTACTTC.

The genes are TRBV11-2 and TRBJ2-1, with 9 bases matching TRBD2. This CDR3 is 17 amino acids long. Germline trimming cut 1 base from V and 7 bases from J; bases unmatched to any gene: 11. CDR1 and CDR2 from the germline V gene are SGHAT and FQNNGV. CDR3 nucleotide sequence: TGTGCCAGCAGCTTAGGGGGGCTAGCGGGAATGGGAAATGAGCAGTTCTTC. It yields the protein CASSLGGLAGMGNEQFF.

The chain links TRBV7-2 to TRBJ2-1; the match to TRBD2 covers 7 bases. Looked up from germline, CDR1 is SGHTA and CDR2 is FQGNSA. The CDR3 totals 15 residues. V gave up 5 bases and J gave up 4 bases; unmatched junction bases: 8. The CDR3 DNA sequence: TGTGCCAGCAGCCCCGTCGGGGGGAGGTACAATGAGCAGTTCTTC. Amino acids: CASSPVGGRYNEQFF.

This clonotype was observed many times. The rearrangement joins TRBV24-1 to TRBJ2-7; the D gene is possibly TRBD1 (5 bases). Trimming took 5 bases from V and 5 from J, leaving 12 bases between them. The CDR3 totals 13 residues. From germline, CDR1 is KGHDR and CDR2 SFDVKD. The CDR3 region is CATSGRGTHEQYF. DNA for the CDR3: TGTGCCACCAGTGGAAGGGGCACTCACGAGCAGTACTTC.

The rearrangement links TRBV19 to TRBJ2-7; TRBD2 matches 9 bases. The CDR3 is 13 residues long. The germline CDR1 and CDR2 sequences are LNHDA and SQIVND (reference sequence). In DNA, the CDR3 is TGTGTCGTCCCAGCGGGAGGATTCTACGAGCAGTACTTC. It translates to CVVPAGGFYEQYF.

The chain couples TRBV19 to TRBJ2-5; unclear D gene. In germline, CDR1 is LNHDA, CDR2 SQIVND (reference sequence). This CDR3 contains 14 residues. The V end was cut by 6 bases, the J end by 5 bases, with 16 bases between. CDR3 protein: CASSLVRAQETQYF. For the CDR3, the DNA is TGTGCCAGTAGCCTGGTCCGGGCTCAGGAGACCCAGTACTTC.

V gene TRBV10-2 combines with J gene TRBJ2-7; the match to TRBD2 covers 12 bases. The CDR3 is 17 residues long. The germline V gene has CDR1 WSHSY and CDR2 SAAADI. Unmatched junction bases numbered 12, after V lost 6 bases and J lost 3 bases. The CDR3 DNA reads TGCGCCAGCAGAAATAGACTAGCGGGAGAGGGGGACTACGAGCAGTACTTC. It translates to CASRNRLAGEGDYEQYF.

This clonotype was observed at least ten times. The rearrangement links TRBV28 to TRBJ2-7, with D hard to call. Germline CDR1 reads MDHEN; CDR2 reads SYDVKM. Trimming took 5 bases from V and 4 from J, leaving 18 bases between them. The CDR3 is 15 residues long. DNA of the CDR3: TGTGCCAGCAGTAGCGACCGATTCCAAGCTTACGAGCAGTACTTC. This encodes CASSSDRFQAYEQYF.

This clonotype showed up just a few times. V gene TRBV5-6 combines with J gene TRBJ2-5; 9 bases map to TRBD2. After removal of 3 bases from V and 0 bases from J, the junction contained 12 bases not matched to a gene. This CDR3 region has 18 residues. CDR1 and CDR2 (germline): SGHDT, YYEEEE. For the CDR3, the DNA is TGTGCCAGCAGCTCGAGCGGGCTAGCGGGACCTTACCAAGAGACCCAGTACTTC. Translated: CASSSSGLAGPYQETQYF.

This clonotype was counted only a few times. DNA of the CDR3: TGCGCCAGCAGCGGCCAACAGGGAGCCAAAAACATTCAGTACTTC. Protein product: CASSGQQGAKNIQYF. This chain links TRBV10-2 with TRBJ2-4; D possibly corresponds to TRBD1 (6 bases). The CDR3 is 15 amino acids. Germline V gives CDR1 WSHSY, CDR2 SAAADI. V was clipped by 6 bases and J by 0 bases, with 12 bases between them.